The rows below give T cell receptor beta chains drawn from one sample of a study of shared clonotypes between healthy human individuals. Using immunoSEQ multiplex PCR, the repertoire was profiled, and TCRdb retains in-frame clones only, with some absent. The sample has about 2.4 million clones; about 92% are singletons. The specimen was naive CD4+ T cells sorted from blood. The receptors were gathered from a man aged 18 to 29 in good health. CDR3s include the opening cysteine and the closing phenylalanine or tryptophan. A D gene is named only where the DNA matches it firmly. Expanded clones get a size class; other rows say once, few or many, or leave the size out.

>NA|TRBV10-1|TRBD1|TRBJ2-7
CASISRGQGHSYEQYF
TGCGCCAGCATTTCGAGGGGACAGGGCCACTCCTACGAGCAGTACTTC
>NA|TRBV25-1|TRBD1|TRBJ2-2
CASSVTGTNTGELFF
TGTGCCAGCAGTGTGACAGGGACCAACACCGGGGAGCTGTTTTTT
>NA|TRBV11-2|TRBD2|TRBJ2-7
CASRLEGGLAGPLSYEQYF
TGTGCCAGCAGACTAGAGGGAGGATTAGCGGGGCCCCTTTCCTACGAGCAGTACTTC
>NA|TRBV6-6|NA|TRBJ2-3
CASSPGTSTDTQYF
TGTGCCAGCAGCCCCGGGACTAGCACAGATACGCAGTATTTT
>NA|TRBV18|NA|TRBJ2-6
CASSPLAGDGANVLTF
TGTGCCAGCTCACCCTTAGCAGGGGATGGGGCCAACGTCCTGACTTTC
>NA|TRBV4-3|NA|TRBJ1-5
CASSQDLAASNQPQHF
TGCGCCAGCAGCCAAGATCTTGCAGCCAGCAATCAGCCCCAGCATTTT
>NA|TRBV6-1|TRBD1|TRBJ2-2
CASSGPGQGWSGELFF
TGTGCCAGCAGTGGACCGGGACAGGGTTGGTCCGGGGAGCTGTTTTTT
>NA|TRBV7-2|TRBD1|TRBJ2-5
CASSWDRVQETQYF
TGTGCCAGCAGTTGGGACAGGGTACAAGAGACCCAGTACTTC
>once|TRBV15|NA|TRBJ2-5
CATSRASGQGETQYF
TGTGCCACCAGCAGAGCCTCGGGACAAGGGGAGACCCAGTACTTC
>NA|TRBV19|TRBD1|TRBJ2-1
CASSMDRWPYNEQFF
TGTGCCAGTAGTATGGACAGGTGGCCCTACAATGAGCAGTTCTTC
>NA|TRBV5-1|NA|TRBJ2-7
CASSPPWGEFGEQYF
TGCGCCAGCAGCCCCCCCTGGGGCGAATTCGGCGAGCAGTACTTC
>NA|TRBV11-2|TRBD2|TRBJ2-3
CASSLGLAGGATQYF
TGTGCCAGCAGCTTAGGGCTAGCGGGAGGGGCAACGCAGTATTTT
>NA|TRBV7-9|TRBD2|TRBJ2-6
CAVGTSSGANVLTF
TGTGCCGTCGGGACTAGCTCTGGGGCCAACGTCCTGACTTTC
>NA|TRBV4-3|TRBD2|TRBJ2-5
CASSLGLAGQETQYF
TGCGCCAGCAGCCTAGGACTAGCGGGACAAGAGACCCAGTACTTC
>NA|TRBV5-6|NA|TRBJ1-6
CASSLVTGRDSPLHF
TGTGCCAGCAGCTTGGTGACAGGCCGAGATTCACCCCTCCACTTT
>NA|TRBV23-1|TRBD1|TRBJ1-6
CASSHRDRLGGNSPLHF
TGCGCCAGCAGCCACCGGGACAGACTGGGGGGAAATTCACCCCTCCACTTT
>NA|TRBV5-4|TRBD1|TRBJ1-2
CASSLARQGRNGYTF
TGTGCCAGCAGCTTGGCCCGACAGGGGAGGAATGGCTACACCTTC
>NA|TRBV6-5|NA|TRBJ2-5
CASSRSVRETQYF
TGTGCCAGCAGCCGTAGCGTCCGAGAGACCCAGTACTTC
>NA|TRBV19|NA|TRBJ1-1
CASSKSQGKGSTEAFF
TGTGCCAGTAGTAAATCACAGGGAAAAGGGAGCACTGAAGCTTTCTTT
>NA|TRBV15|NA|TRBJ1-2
CATSRDGTREGSYGYTF
TGTGCCACCAGCAGAGACGGGACTCGTGAGGGCTCCTATGGCTACACCTTC
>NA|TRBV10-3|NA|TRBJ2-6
CAIRPEGANVLTF
TGTGCCATCAGGCCGGAGGGGGCCAACGTCCTGACTTTC
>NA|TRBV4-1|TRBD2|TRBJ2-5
CASSQGLAGGQETQYF
TGCGCCAGCAGCCAAGGACTAGCGGGAGGTCAAGAGACCCAGTACTTC
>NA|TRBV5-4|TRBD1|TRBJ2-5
CASSFQGEETQYF
TGTGCCAGCAGCTTCCAGGGGGAAGAGACCCAGTACTTC
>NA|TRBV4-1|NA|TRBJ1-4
CASSFPGREGEKLFF
TGCGCCAGCAGCTTCCCTGGGCGGGAAGGTGAAAAACTGTTTTTT
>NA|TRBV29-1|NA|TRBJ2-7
CSVEGTSGSNYEQYF
TGCAGCGTTGAAGGCACATCGGGAAGTAACTACGAGCAGTACTTC
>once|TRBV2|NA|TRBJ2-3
CASRTASDTQYF
TGTGCCAGCCGAACTGCCTCAGATACGCAGTATTTT
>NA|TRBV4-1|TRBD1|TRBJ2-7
CASSRGAGTGGYEQYF
TGCGCCAGCAGCCGAGGTGCCGGGACAGGGGGCTACGAGCAGTACTTC
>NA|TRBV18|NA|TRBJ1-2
CASSPLTQANYGYTF
TGTGCCAGCTCACCACTGACACAGGCTAACTATGGCTACACCTTC
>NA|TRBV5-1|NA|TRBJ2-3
CASSLASSGTPGDTQYF
TGCGCCAGCAGCTTGGCCAGTTCCGGGACGCCTGGCGATACGCAGTATTTT
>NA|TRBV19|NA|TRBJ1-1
CASSITSEAFF
TGTGCCAGTAGTATAACATCTGAAGCTTTCTTT
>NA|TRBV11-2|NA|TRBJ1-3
CASSLKSDATIYF
TGTGCCAGCAGCTTAAAATCTGATGCCACCATATATTTT
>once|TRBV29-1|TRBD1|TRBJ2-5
CSAGTGKETQYF
TGCAGCGCCGGGACAGGGAAAGAGACCCAGTACTTC
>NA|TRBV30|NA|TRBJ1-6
CAWSSGNSPLHF
TGTGCCTGGAGTTCAGGAAATTCACCCCTCCACTTT
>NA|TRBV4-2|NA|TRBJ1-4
CASRPHSDEDGAELFF
TGTGCCAGCAGGCCGCATTCTGACGAAGACGGGGCCGAACTGTTTTTT
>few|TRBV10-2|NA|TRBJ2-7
CASSHGDRAYEQYF
TGCGCCAGCAGTCACGGGGACCGGGCCTACGAGCAGTACTTC
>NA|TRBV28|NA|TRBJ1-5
CASTQGGLGNQPQHF
TGTGCCAGCACTCAAGGGGGTTTGGGCAATCAGCCCCAGCATTTT